Reported below is one TCR beta chain. These data are taken from a study of shared clonotypes between healthy human individuals. Study details: Each donor's CD8 memory used one plate, CD8 naive two, each CD4 subset three.

Method: immunoSEQ multiplex PCR; TCRdb's copy keeps in-frame clones and lacks some. Here the sample spans a few million clones, just over 90% being singletons. CDR3 length: 10 residues. V lost 10 bases and J 9 bases, leaving 12 bases between the germline ends. The germline V gene encodes CDR1 SGHVS and CDR2 FQNEAQ. The sequenced material came from naive CD4+ T cells from PBMCs. Specified subset: CD45RA+ positively selected. The source of this sequence is a man aged 18 to 29 in good health. Some clones in this sample may be carry-over from other donors' samples. V usage is TRBV7-8 and J usage is TRBJ1-1; TRBD1 is a possible D gene (6 bases). CDR3 region: CATWTEKAFF. The CDR3 bases are TGTGCCACCTGGACAGAAAAAGCTTTCTTT. The whole variable domain, remainder taken from reference TRBV7-8 and TRBJ1-1, is GAGVSQSPRYKVAKRGQDVALRCDPISGHVSLFWYQQALGQGPEFLTYFQNEAQLDKSGLPSDRFFAERPEGSVSTLKIQRTQQEDSAVYLCATWTEKAFFGQGTRLTVV.